Each of the 15 T cell receptor beta chains below was sequenced from the same sample in a study of T-cell memory formation after mild COVID-19 (dated by TCRdb to the early 2020s). The library was obtained by 5' RACE. Sequenced on an Illumina NovaSeq 6000. TCRdb's own reprocessing of the public reads used fastp at Q25 and MiXCR and kept productive beta chains. Entries that share a CDR3 protein sequence are merged under the most common genes and DNA. The sample contains some 340,000 distinct CDR3 sequences, over 10% of them found a single time. 20% to 25% of the sample comes from the top ten. Sequencing input: PBMCs or a T cell subset sorted from them (not recorded which). These receptors all come from a man between 18 and 29 years old who had mild COVID-19 (a few samples of this study predate the infection). The sample titles of this study are shuffled in the database, so cell type and time point are left out; the donor was told from shared clones.

This chain links TRBV5-1 with TRBJ1-5; no clear D. The length of the CDR3 is 13 residues. V lost 4 bases to trimming and J lost 5 bases, with 10 bases between them. Germline V gene sequence: CDR1 SGHRS, CDR2 YFSETQ. The CDR3 DNA reads TGCGCCAGCAGCGAGGCCTGGGATCAGCCCCAGCATTTT. This codes for CASSEAWDQPQHF.

The rearrangement uses TRBV9 and TRBJ1-5; D gene unclear. Germline-derived CDR1 and CDR2 are SGDLS and YYNGEE. Trimming stripped 7 bases from V and 10 bases from J, with 12 bases between. The CDR3 runs to 11 residues. CDR3 sequence reads: CASGEDSPQHF. In DNA, the CDR3 is TGTGCCAGCGGTGAGGACTCACCCCAGCATTTT.

The rearrangement links TRBV7-3 to TRBJ2-2; 7 bases are a match to TRBD2. CDR1 and CDR2 (germline): SGHTA, FQGTGA. The CDR3 consists of 15 residues. V dropped 5 bases and J dropped 0; count of bases not matched to a gene: 3. DNA for the CDR3: TGTGCCAGCAGCGCCGGACTAGCGAACACCGGGGAGCTGTTTTTT. Translating gives CASSAGLANTGELFF.

This clonotype was counted ten times or more. The V call is TRBV7-3, the J call TRBJ2-2, with TRBD1 as a possible D gene (6 bases). Trimming removed 6 bases at V and 2 bases at J, with 10 bases between. The germline gives CDR1 SGHTA, CDR2 FQGTGA. CDR3 size: 14 residues. In nucleotides, the CDR3 is TGTGCCAGCAGTGGGGACACCAACACCGGGGAGCTGTTTTTT. This gives the protein CASSGDTNTGELFF.

The chain recombines TRBV12-3 or TRBV12-4 with TRBJ2-1, with D possibly TRBD2 on 5 matching bases. V lost 8 bases, J lost 9 bases, and 11 bases lay in between. CDR3 length: 11 amino acids. CDR3 loop: CASVGVREQFF. Here the CDR3 DNA reads TGTGCCAGCGTGGGAGTCCGTGAGCAGTTCTTC.

The rearrangement joins TRBV2 to TRBJ2-5; the D gene is possibly TRBD1 (6 bases). V lost 7 bases and J lost 0, with 9 bases in between. The CDR3 extends over 13 amino acids. Germline CDR1 is SNHLY and CDR2 is FYNNEI. The CDR3 spells CASNYRDQETQYF. The DNA for the CDR3 is TGTGCCAGCAATTACAGGGACCAAGAGACCCAGTACTTC.

J is TRBJ2-5 and V is TRBV7-9; 7 bases line up with TRBD1. V lost 6 bases and J lost 2; bases outside the gene matches: 9. Per germline, CDR1 SEHNR and CDR2 FQNEAQ (reference sequence). There are 15 residues in the CDR3. CDR3 residues: CASRIQGWGQETQYF. Written as DNA, the CDR3 is TGTGCCAGCAGGATACAGGGGTGGGGACAAGAGACCCAGTACTTC. Combining the CDR3 with reference TRBV7-9 and TRBJ2-5 gives the whole variable domain DTGVSQNPRHKITKRGQNVTFRCDPISEHNRLYWYRQTLGQGPEFLTYFQNEAQLEKSRLLSDRFSAERPKGSFSTLEIQRTEQGDSAMYLCASRIQGWGQETQYFGPGTRLLVL.

The table lists this clonotype with a few counts. The V and J genes are TRBV4-1 and TRBJ2-5; possible D gene TRBD2, 5 bases. Trimming shortened V by 1 base and J by 1 base, and 10 bases separated the two germline ends. Germline CDR1 is MGHRA and CDR2 is YSYEKL. This CDR3 has 15 amino acids. The CDR3 protein is CASSQGLGLQETQYF. In DNA, the CDR3 is TGCGCCAGCAGCCAAGGGTTAGGACTCCAAGAGACCCAGTACTTC.

The genes are TRBV28 and TRBJ2-7; 9 nucleotides agree with TRBD1. The CDR3 spans 16 residues. Germline values: CDR1 MDHEN, CDR2 SYDVKM. V lost 4 bases and J lost 6; bases outside the gene matches: 13. In DNA, the CDR3 is TGTGCCAGCAGTTCACCCCGGGACAGGGCGATCGGCGAGCAGTACGTC. Amino acids: CASSSPRDRAIGEQYV.

The chain has TRBV11-1 and TRBJ2-7; no reliable D call. The V end was cut by 0 bases, the J end by 6 bases, with 18 bases between. This CDR3 is 16 amino acids long. The germline gives CDR1 SGHAT, CDR2 FQDESV (reference sequence). In nucleotides, the CDR3 is TGTGCCAGCAGCTTAGCGACGAGCACTCGGCCGCTCGAGCAGTACTTC. Translated: CASSLATSTRPLEQYF.

At least ten counts were recorded for this clonotype. V gene TRBV25-1 combines with J gene TRBJ2-7; D gene ambiguous. V was trimmed by 1 base and J by 9 bases, leaving 7 bases between them. CDR3 size: 11 residues. The germline V gene encodes CDR1 MGHDK and CDR2 SYGVNS. The CDR3 coding sequence is TGTGCCAGCAGTGAATCAACACGGCAGTACGTC. This translates into CASSESTRQYV.

This clonotype occurred a few times. The chain is built from TRBV5-1 and TRBJ2-7, with TRBD1 matching 7 bases. The V segment lost 0 bases and the J segment 4 bases; nucleotides outside the gene matches: 4. This CDR3 contains 14 residues. Germline lookup yields CDR1 SGHRS and CDR2 YFSETQ. CDR3: CASSLGATGYEQYF. For the CDR3, the DNA is TGCGCCAGCAGCTTGGGGGCGACAGGGTACGAGCAGTACTTC.

This clonotype was seen repeatedly, ten times or more. The J gene is TRBJ2-2, the V gene TRBV7-2; 11 bases agree with TRBD2. The CDR3 sequence is 15 residues long. Germline V gives CDR1 SGHTA, CDR2 FQGNSA. With 6 bases clipped from V and 3 bases from J, the junction kept 3 bases outside the gene matches. The CDR3 bases are TGTGCCAGCAGGTTACTAGCGGGGGACACCGGGGAGCTGTTTTTT. This codes for CASRLLAGDTGELFF.

The chain couples TRBV5-5 to TRBJ2-7; D is uncertain. Germline CDR1 reads SGHKS; CDR2 reads YYEKEE (reference sequence). This CDR3 has 14 amino acids. V was shortened by 4 bases and J by 6 bases, with 17 bases between the two germline ends. The CDR3 DNA reads as TGTGCCAGCAGCCCCCGGGCCGGACCCTCCGAGCAGTACGTC. Protein sequence: CASSPRAGPSEQYV.

This clonotype came up many times. V is TRBV4-1 and J is TRBJ1-1; no definite D call. Deletions cut 0 bases from V and 0 bases from J, with 11 bases between. This CDR3 is 16 amino acids long. Germline CDR1 and CDR2: MGHRA and YSYEKL. This CDR3 reads CASSQDAGNMNTEAFF. DNA of the CDR3: TGCGCCAGCAGCCAAGACGCAGGCAACATGAACACTGAAGCTTTCTTT.